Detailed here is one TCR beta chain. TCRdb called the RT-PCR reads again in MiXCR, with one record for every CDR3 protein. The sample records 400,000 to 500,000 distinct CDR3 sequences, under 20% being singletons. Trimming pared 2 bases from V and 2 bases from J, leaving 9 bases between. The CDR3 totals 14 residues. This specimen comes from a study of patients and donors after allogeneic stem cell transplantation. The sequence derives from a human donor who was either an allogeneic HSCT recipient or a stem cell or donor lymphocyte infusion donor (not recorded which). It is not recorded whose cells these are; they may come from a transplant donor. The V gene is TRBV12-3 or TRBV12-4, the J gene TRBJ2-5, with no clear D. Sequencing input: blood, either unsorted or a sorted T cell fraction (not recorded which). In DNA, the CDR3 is TGTGCCAGCAGTTTAACGGCTGGGCAAGAGACCCAGTACTTC. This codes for CASSLTAGQETQYF.